This record concerns one T cell receptor beta chain sequence. As yet, its antigen is unknown. V gave up 3 bases and J gave up 5 bases, with 15 bases separating them. Germline CDR1 is SGDLS and CDR2 is YYNGEE. This CDR3 has 15 amino acids. These data are taken from a study of cytomegalovirus exposure and HLA in healthy donors. The study's findings and limits: Presence/absence analyses took donor sequencing depth as roughly uniform. Within an earlier analysis, most TCR beta V segments proved productive either about 87% or about 30% of the time.

PCR was performed using 60 Vbeta and 13 Jbeta primers. Only in-frame clones appear in the TCRdb table, and some are missing; sequencing was by immunoSEQ multiplex PCR. The sample lists 130,000 to 150,000 clones, 70% to 85% occurring once. The chain uses TRBV9 and TRBJ2-4; maybe TRBD1 (6 bases). The clonotype comes from a male donor in good health and CMV-seronegative. Sequenced material: PBMCs. CDR3: CASSAQGVVENIQYF. CDR3 in DNA: TGTGCCAGCAGCGCACAGGGAGTCGTTGAAAACATTCAGTACTTC.